Given below is one T cell receptor (beta chain) in context. The germline V gene encodes CDR1 SGHTA and CDR2 FQGTGA. This CDR3 spans 15 amino acids. V was clipped by 1 base and J by 5 bases; unmatched bases: 7. MiXCR, applied by TCRdb to the 5' RACE reads, yields one record per CDR3 protein. The sample lists just over 60,000 distinct CDR3 sequences, 25% to 35% occurring once. This sequence originates from a female donor with breast cancer. Sequenced input: tumor-infiltrating naive CD4+ T cells sorted from the breast tumor. Subset of the sample: naive CD4+ T cells, CD4+CD45RA+CD25-. The chain joins TRBV7-3 to TRBJ1-1, with TRBD1 identical over 7 bases. The CDR3 reads CASSLRGGGSTEAFF. The CDR3 coding sequence is TGTGCCAGCAGCTTAAGAGGAGGGGGCTCAACTGAAGCTTTCTTT.